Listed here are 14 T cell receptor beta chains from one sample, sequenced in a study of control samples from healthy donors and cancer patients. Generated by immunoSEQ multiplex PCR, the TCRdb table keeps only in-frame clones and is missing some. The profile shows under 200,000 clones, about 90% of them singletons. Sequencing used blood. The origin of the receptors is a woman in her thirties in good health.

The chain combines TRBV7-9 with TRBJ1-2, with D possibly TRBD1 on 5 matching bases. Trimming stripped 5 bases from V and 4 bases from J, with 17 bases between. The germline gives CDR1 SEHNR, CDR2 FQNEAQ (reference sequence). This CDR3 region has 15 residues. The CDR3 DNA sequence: TGTGCCAGCAGCCAACTGTCAGACAGAATCTATGGCTACACCTTC. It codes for CASSQLSDRIYGYTF.

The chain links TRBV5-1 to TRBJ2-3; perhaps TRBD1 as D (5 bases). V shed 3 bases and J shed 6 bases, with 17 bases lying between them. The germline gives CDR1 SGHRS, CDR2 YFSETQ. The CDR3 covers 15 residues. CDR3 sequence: CASSSGAYPWDTQYF. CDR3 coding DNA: TGCGCCAGCAGCTCTGGGGCTTACCCATGGGATACGCAGTATTTT.

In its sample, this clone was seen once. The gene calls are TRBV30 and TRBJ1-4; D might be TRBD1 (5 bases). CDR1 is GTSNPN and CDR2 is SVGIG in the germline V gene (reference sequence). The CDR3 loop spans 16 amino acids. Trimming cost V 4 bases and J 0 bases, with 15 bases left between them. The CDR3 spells CAWNTGSASTNEKLFF. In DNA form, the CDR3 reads TGTGCCTGGAATACAGGATCTGCTTCAACTAATGAAAAACTGTTTTTT.

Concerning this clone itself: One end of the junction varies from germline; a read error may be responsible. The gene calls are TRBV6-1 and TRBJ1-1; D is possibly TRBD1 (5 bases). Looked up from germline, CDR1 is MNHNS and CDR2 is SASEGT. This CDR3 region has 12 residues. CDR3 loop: CASSEALWGSLF. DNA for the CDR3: TGTGCCAGCAGTGAAGCCCTTTGGGGCAGCCTCTTT.

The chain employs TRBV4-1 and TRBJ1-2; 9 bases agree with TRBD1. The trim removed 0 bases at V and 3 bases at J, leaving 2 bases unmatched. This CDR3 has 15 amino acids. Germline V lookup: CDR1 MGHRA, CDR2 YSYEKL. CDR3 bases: TGCGCCAGCAGCCAAGATTGGACAGGGGACTATGGCTACACCTTC. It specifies CASSQDWTGDYGYTF.

The CDR3 DNA is TGTGCCAGCAGCTTGGCGACAGCCGAGACGCAGTATTTT. Encoded protein: CASSLATAETQYF. This chain joins TRBV7-8 and TRBJ2-3, with TRBD1 as a possible D gene (5 bases). This CDR3 is built from 13 residues. The germline CDR1 and CDR2 sequences are SGHVS and FQNEAQ. V lost 3 bases, J lost 9 bases, and 13 bases lay in between.

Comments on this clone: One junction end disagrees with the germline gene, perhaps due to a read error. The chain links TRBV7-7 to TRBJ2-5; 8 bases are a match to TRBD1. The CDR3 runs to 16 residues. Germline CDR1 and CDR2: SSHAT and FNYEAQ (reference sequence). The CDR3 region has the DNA TGTGCTAGCAGCTTATTTTTGGGACAGGACGAAGAGACCCAGTACTTC. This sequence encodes CASSLFLGQDEETQYF.

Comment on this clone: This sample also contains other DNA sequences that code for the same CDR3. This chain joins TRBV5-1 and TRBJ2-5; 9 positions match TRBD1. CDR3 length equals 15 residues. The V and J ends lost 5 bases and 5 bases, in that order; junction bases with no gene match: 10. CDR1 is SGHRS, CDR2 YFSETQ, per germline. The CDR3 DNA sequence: TGCGCCAGCAGGCCCCCGGGACAGGGAATTGAGACCCAGTACTTC. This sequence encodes CASRPPGQGIETQYF.

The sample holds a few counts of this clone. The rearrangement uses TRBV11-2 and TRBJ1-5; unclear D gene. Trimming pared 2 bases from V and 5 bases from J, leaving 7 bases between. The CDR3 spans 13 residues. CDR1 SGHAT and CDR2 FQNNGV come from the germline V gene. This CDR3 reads CASSLYRDQPQHF. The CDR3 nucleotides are TGTGCCAGCAGCTTATACCGGGATCAGCCCCAGCATTTT. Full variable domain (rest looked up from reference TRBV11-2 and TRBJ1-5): EAGVAQSPRYKIIEKRQSVAFWCNPISGHATLYWYQQILGQGPKLLIQFQNNGVVDDSQLPKDRFSAERLKGVDSTLKIQPAKLEDSAVYLCASSLYRDQPQHFGDGTRLSIL.

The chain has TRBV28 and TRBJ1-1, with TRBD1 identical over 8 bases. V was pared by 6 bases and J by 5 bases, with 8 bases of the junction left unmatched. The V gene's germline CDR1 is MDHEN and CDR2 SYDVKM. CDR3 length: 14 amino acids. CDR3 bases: TGTGCCAGCAGGCCGGGGGGACAGGATACTGAAGCTTTCTTT. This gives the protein CASRPGGQDTEAFF.

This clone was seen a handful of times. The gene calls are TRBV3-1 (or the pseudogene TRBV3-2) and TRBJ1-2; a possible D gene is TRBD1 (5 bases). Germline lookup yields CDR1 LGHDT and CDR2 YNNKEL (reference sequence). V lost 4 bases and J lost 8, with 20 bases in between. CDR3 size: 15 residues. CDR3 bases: TGTGCCAGCAGCCCGCCCGGGACGGGTTTGAGGGGCTACACCTTC. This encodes CASSPPGTGLRGYTF.

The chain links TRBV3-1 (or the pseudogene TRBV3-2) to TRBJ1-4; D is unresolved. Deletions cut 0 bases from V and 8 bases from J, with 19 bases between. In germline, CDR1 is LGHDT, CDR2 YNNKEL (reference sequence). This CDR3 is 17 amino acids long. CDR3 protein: CASSQDVFGLGGEKLFF. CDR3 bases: TGTGCCAGCAGCCAAGATGTTTTCGGTTTGGGTGGAGAAAAACTGTTTTTT.

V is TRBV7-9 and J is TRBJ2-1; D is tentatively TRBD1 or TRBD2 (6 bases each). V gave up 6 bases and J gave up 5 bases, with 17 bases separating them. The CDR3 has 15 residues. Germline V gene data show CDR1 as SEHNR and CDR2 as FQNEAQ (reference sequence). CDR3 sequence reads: CASSKIRGGHNEQFF. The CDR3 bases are TGTGCCAGCAGTAAGATCAGGGGAGGCCACAATGAGCAGTTCTTC.

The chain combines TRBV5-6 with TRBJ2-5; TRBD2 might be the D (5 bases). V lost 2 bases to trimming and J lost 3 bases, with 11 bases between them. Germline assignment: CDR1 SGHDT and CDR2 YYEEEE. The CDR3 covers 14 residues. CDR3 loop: CASSLMGREETQYF. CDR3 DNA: TGTGCCAGCAGCTTAATGGGGAGAGAAGAGACCCAGTACTTC.